This TCR beta chain was sequenced in a study of T cell repertoires in cytomegalovirus infection. The CDR3 contains 15 residues when both ends are counted. This clonotype was detected only a few times. What it binds is unknown. No DNA is shown, since the ends of the CDR3 on it are uncertain; the CDR3 is the one TCRdb lists. TCRdb re-analysed the reads in MiXCR, keeping a single row per CDR3 protein. The sample carries approximately 990,000 distinct CDR3 sequences, about a third recorded once. The chain employs TRBV12-3 or TRBV12-4 and TRBJ1-3; the table's D call, TRBD1, was not checked against the DNA. The sample here was cultured CD8+ T cells from PBMCs, taken from culture after CMV antigen stimulation. The clonotype originates from a human donor in good health (CMV status not recorded). Some clones in this sample may be carry-over from other donors' samples. The CDR3 is CASSLVMGQNLFEYF.